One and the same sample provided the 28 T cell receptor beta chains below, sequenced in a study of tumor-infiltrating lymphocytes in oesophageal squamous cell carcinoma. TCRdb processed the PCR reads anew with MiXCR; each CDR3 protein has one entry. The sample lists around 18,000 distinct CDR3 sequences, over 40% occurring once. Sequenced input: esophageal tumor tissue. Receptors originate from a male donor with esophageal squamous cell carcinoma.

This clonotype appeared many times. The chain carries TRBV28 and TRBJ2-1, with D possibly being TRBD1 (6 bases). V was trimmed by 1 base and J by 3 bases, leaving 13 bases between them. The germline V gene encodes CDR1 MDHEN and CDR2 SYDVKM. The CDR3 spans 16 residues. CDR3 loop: CASSLLIRGGYNEQFF. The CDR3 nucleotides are TGTGCCAGCAGTTTATTGATCAGGGGCGGCTACAATGAGCAGTTCTTC. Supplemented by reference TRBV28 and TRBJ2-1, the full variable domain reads DVKVTQSSRYLVKRTGEKVFLECVQDMDHENMFWYRQDPGLGLRLIYFSYDVKMKEKGDIPEGYSVSREKKERFSLILESASTNQTSMYLCASSLLIRGGYNEQFFGPGTRLTVL.

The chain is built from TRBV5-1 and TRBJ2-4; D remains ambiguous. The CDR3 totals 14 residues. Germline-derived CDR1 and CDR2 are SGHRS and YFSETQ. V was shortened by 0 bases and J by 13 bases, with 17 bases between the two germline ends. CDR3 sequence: CASSLAIAPSTQYF. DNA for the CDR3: TGCGCCAGCAGCTTGGCGATAGCTCCCAGTACGCAGTACTTC.

For the CDR3, the DNA is TGTGCCAGCAGCTCCCAGACTAGCGGGAGATGGGGCACAGATACGCAGTATTTT. Residues: CASSSQTSGRWGTDTQYF. This chain uses TRBV7-2 with TRBJ2-3; 12 bases match TRBD2. Germline values: CDR1 SGHTA, CDR2 FQGNSA. This CDR3 contains 18 residues. After removal of 4 bases from V and 1 base from J, the junction contained 9 bases not matched to a gene.

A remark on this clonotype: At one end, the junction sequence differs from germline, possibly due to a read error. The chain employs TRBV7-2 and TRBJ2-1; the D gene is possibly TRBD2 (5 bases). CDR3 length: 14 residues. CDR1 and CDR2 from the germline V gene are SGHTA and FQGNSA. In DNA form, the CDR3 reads TGTGCCAGCAGCTTAATAAGCGCTACCGGGGAGCTGTACTTC. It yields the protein CASSLISATGELYF. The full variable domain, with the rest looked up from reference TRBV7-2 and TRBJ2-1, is GAGVSQSPSNKVTEKGKDVELRCDPISGHTALYWYRQSLGQGLEFLIYFQGNSAPDKSGLPSDRFSAERTGGSVSTLTIQRTQQEDSAVYLCASSLISATGELYFGPGTRLTVL.

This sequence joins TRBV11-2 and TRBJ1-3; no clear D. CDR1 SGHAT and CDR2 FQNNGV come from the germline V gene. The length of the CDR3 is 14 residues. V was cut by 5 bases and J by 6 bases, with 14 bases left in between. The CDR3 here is CASSPPEWENTIYF. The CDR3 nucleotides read TGTGCCAGCAGCCCCCCGGAGTGGGAAAACACCATATATTTT.

The CDR3 nucleotides are TGTGCCATACAGATCACAGATACGCAGTATTTT. Its protein product is CAIQITDTQYF. This sequence joins TRBV6-6 and TRBJ2-3; D call uncertain. Deletions cut 10 bases from V and 2 bases from J, with 7 bases between. Germline V gives CDR1 MNHNY, CDR2 SVGAGI (reference sequence). The CDR3 is 11 residues long.

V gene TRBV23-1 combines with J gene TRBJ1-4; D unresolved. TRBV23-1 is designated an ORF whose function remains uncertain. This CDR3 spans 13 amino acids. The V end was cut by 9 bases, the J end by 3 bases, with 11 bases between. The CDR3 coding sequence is TGCGCCAGGCCGGGAGCGGCTAATGAAAAACTGTTTTTT. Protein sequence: CARPGAANEKLFF.

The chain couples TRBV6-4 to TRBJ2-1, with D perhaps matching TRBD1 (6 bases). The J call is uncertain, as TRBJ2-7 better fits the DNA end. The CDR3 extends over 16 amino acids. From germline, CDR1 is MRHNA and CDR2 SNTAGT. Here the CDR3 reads CASHPVGTQPASEQYF. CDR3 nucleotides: TGTGCCAGTCACCCCGTGGGGACACAACCGGCGTCCGAGCAGTACTTC.

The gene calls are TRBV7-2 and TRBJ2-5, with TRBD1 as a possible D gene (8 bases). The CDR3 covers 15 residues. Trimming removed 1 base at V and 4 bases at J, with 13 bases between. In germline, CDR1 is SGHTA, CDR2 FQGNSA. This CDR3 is CASSLVHRGGETQYF. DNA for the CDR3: TGTGCCAGCAGCTTAGTTCACAGGGGGGGAGAGACCCAGTACTTC.

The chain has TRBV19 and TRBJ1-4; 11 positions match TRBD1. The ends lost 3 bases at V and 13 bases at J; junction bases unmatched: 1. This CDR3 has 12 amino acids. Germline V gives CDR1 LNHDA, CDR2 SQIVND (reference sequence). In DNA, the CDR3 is TGTGCCAGTAGTATCGGGACAGGGGGACTGTTTTTT. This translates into CASSIGTGGLFF.

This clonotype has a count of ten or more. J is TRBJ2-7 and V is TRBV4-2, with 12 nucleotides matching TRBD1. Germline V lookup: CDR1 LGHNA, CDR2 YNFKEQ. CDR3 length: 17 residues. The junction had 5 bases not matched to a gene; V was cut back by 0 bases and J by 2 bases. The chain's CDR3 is CASSQDKGTGGAYEQYF. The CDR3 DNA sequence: TGTGCCAGCAGCCAAGATAAAGGGACAGGGGGCGCCTACGAGCAGTACTTC.

The CDR3 DNA follows: TGTGCCAGCAGCTTAAATCAAGGTGAGCAGTTCTTC. Its protein is CASSLNQGEQFF. This rearrangement joins TRBV7-2 to TRBJ2-3; D gene uncertain. Matching the DNA end better, TRBJ2-1 makes the J call doubtful. Per the germline V gene, CDR1 is SGHTA and CDR2 is FQGNSA. The CDR3 is made up of 12 amino acids.

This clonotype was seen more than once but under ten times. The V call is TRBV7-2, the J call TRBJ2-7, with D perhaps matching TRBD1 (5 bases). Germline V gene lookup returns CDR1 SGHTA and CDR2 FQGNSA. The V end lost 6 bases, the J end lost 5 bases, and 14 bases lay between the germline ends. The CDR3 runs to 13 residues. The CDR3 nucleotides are TGTGCCAGCAGTCAGGGTTTTTTGAACGAGCAGTACTTC. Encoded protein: CASSQGFLNEQYF.

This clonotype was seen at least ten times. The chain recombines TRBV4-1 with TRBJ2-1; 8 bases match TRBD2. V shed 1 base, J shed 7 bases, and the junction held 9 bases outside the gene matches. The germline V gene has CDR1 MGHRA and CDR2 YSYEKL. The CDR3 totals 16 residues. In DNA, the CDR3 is TGCGCCAGCAGCCAAGGTGACGGGGGGGCCCGAAATGAGCAGTTCTTC. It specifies CASSQGDGGARNEQFF.

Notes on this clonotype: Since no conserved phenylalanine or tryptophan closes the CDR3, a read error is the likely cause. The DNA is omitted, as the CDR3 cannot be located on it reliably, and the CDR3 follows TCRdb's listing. CDR3: CASSLVPGSNYGYTFGSAP. The chain has TRBV7-2 and TRBJ2-3; the table's D call, TRBD1, has no DNA check behind it. CDR1 SGHTA and CDR2 FQGNSA come from the germline V gene. The CDR3 is 19 amino acids long, termini counted.

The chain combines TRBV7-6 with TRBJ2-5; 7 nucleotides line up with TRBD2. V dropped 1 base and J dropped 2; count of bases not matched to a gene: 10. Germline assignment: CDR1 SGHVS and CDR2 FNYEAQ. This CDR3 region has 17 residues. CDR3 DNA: TGTGCCAGCAGCTTAGGGGGGGGGGGGAACCTACAAGAGACCCAGTACTTC. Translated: CASSLGGGGNLQETQYF.

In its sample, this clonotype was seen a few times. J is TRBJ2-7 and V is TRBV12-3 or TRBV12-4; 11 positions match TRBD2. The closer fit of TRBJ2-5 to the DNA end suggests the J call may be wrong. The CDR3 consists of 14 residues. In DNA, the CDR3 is TGTGCCAGCAGCAGACTAGCGGGGAGAGAGACCCAGTACTTC. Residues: CASSRLAGRETQYF.

The chain's CDR3 is CASSRYSGLAGVSSYEQYF. The CDR3 nucleotides are TGCGCCAGCAGTCGTTACAGCGGACTAGCGGGGGTATCGTCATACGAGCAGTACTTC. The chain has TRBV23-1 and TRBJ2-3; 13 bases align to TRBD2. The closer fit of TRBJ2-7 to the DNA end suggests the J call may be wrong. TRBV23-1 is marked as an open reading frame, function uncertain. The CDR3 contains 19 residues.

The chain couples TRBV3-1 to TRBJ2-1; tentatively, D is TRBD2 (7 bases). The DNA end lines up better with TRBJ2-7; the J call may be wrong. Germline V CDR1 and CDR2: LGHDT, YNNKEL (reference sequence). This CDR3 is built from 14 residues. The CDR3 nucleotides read TGTGCCAGCAGCCACGTGGGAGGGGGCTACGAGCAGTACTTC. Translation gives CASSHVGGGYEQYF.

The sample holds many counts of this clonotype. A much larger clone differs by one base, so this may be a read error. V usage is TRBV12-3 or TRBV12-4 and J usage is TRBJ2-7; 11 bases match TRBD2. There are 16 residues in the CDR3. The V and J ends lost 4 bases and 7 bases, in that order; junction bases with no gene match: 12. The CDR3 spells CASSSTSGGPSNEQYF. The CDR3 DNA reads TGTGCCAGCAGTTCAACTAGCGGGGGACCTAGCAATGAGCAGTACTTC.

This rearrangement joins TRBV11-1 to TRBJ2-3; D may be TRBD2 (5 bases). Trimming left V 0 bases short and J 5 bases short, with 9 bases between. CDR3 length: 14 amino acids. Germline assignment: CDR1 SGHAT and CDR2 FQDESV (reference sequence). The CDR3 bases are TGTGCCAGCAGCTTAGCGGGAGTACTAGATACGCAGTATTTT. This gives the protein CASSLAGVLDTQYF.

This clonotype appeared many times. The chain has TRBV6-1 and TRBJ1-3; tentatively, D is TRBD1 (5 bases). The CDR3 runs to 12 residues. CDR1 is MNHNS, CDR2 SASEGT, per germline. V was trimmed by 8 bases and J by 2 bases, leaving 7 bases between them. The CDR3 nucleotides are TGTGCCAGCCGAGGGGCTGGAAACACCATATATTTT. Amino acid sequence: CASRGAGNTIYF.

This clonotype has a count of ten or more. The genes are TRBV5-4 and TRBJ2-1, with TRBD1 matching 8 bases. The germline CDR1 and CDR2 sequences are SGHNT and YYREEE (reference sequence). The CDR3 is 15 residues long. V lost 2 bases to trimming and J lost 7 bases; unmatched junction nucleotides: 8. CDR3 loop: CASSFIRGLRNEQFF. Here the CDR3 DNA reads TGTGCCAGCAGCTTCATCAGGGGGCTGAGGAATGAGCAGTTCTTC. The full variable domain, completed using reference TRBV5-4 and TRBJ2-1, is ETGVTQSPTHLIKTRGQQVTLRCSSQSGHNTVSWYQQALGQGPQFIFQYYREEENGRGNFPPRFSGLQFPNYSSELNVNALELDDSALYLCASSFIRGLRNEQFFGPGTRLTVL.

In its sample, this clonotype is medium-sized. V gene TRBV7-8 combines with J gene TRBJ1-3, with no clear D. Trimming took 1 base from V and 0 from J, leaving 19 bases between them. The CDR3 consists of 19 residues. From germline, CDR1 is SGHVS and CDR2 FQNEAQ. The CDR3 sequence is CASSLGQPAPWGSGNTIYF. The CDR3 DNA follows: TGTGCCAGCAGCTTAGGTCAGCCGGCCCCGTGGGGCTCTGGAAACACCATATATTTT.

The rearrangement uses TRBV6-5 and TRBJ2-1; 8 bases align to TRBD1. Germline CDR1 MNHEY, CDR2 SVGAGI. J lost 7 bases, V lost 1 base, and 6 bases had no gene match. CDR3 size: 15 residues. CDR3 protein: CASSYWRTGKNEQFF. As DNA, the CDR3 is TGTGCCAGCAGTTACTGGCGGACAGGGAAAAATGAGCAGTTCTTC.

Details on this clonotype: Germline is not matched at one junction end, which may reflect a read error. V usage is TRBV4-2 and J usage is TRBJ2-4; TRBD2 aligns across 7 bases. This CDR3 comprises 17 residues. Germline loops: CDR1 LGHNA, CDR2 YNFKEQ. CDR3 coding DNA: TGTGCCAGCAGCCAAGAGGGCGGGAGCCCCTATAATTCACCCCTCCACTTC. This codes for CASSQEGGSPYNSPLHF.

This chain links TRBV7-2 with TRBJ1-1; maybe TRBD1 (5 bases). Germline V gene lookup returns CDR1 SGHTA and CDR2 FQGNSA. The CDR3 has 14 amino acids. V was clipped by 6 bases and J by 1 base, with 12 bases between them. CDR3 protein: CASSWGLTNTEAFF. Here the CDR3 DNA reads TGTGCCAGCAGTTGGGGACTTACGAACACTGAAGCTTTCTTT.

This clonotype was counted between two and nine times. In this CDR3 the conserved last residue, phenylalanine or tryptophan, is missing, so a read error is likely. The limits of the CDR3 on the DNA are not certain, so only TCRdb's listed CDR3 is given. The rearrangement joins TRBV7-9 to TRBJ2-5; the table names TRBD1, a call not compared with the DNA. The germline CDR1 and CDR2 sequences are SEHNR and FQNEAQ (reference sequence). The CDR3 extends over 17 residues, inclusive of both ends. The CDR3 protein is CASSPLNLGVHEQYFGN.